These 24 T cell receptor beta chains share one sample of origin, sequenced in a study of T-cell reconstitution after alpha-beta-depleted transplantation in children. As it was prepared, the TCRbeta library received unique molecular identifiers. MiXCR, run by TCRdb on the PCR reads, gives a single entry per CDR3 protein. The table lists a few hundred thousand distinct CDR3 sequences, about 8.8% of them singletons. The sample here was PBMCs from the stem cell graft donor, taken from the stem cell graft. These receptors originate from a human donor who donated a stem cell graft to a child with SCID.

This clonotype was detected once. The chain employs TRBV20-1 and TRBJ2-7; D might be TRBD1 or TRBD2, each matching 5 bases. The CDR3 loop spans 14 amino acids. Per the germline V gene, CDR1 is DFQATT and CDR2 is SNEGSKA (reference sequence). Deletions cut 1 base from V and 5 bases from J, with 15 bases between. The CDR3 loop is CSARVPQRGDEQYF. DNA of the CDR3: TGCAGTGCTAGAGTCCCTCAGAGAGGGGACGAGCAGTACTTC.

The table lists this clonotype with many counts. The gene calls are TRBV19 and TRBJ2-7, with TRBD1 matching 8 bases. CDR1 is LNHDA and CDR2 is SQIVND in the germline V gene (reference sequence). The CDR3 runs to 15 residues. The V segment lost 6 bases and the J segment 0 bases; nucleotides outside the gene matches: 7. CDR3 nucleotides: TGTGCCAGTAGCTTACAGGGGGGAAGCTCCTACGAGCAGTACTTC. Its translation is CASSLQGGSSYEQYF. The entire variable domain, with the rest obtained from reference TRBV19 and TRBJ2-7, is as follows: DGGITQSPKYLFRKEGQNVTLSCEQNLNHDAMYWYRQDPGQGLRLIYYSQIVNDFQKGDIAEGYSVSREKKESFPLTVTSAQKNPTAFYLCASSLQGGSSYEQYFGPGTRLTVT.

This clonotype has a handful of counts. This chain connects TRBV6-5 to TRBJ2-7; 8 nucleotides agree with TRBD1. Per the germline V gene, CDR1 is MNHEY and CDR2 is SVGAGI. With 2 bases clipped from V and 3 bases from J, the junction kept 6 bases outside the gene matches. The CDR3 is made up of 15 amino acids. The CDR3 DNA is TGTGCCAGCAGTTACCAGGGGGCCCCCCTCTACGAGCAGTACTTC. The encoded protein is CASSYQGAPLYEQYF.

This clonotype has ten or more counts. The rearrangement links TRBV20-1 to TRBJ2-3; TRBD1 matches 12 bases. Germline V gene data show CDR1 as DFQATT and CDR2 as SNEGSKA (reference sequence). V lost 6 bases to trimming and J lost 5 bases; unmatched junction nucleotides: 9. The CDR3 loop spans 15 amino acids. CDR3: CSAPGTGGVQDTQYF. The CDR3 DNA reads TGCAGTGCCCCCGGGACAGGGGGCGTACAAGATACGCAGTATTTT.

This clonotype was detected ten times or more. J is TRBJ1-2 and V is TRBV30; D unresolved. Trimming removed 2 bases from V and 3 bases from J, with 16 bases in between. Germline assignment: CDR1 GTSNPN and CDR2 SVGIG (reference sequence). This CDR3 is 15 amino acids long. This chain's CDR3 is CAWSPGPPRDYGYTF. The CDR3 coding sequence is TGTGCCTGGAGTCCCGGGCCTCCCCGGGACTATGGCTACACCTTC.

This clonotype occurred many times. The chain joins TRBV6-5 to TRBJ1-6; D may be TRBD1 (5 bases). This CDR3 spans 14 amino acids. Germline lookup yields CDR1 MNHEY and CDR2 SVGAGI. With 2 bases removed from V and 7 bases from J, the gap between germline ends came to 9 bases. In DNA form, the CDR3 reads TGTGCCAGCAGTTACGGGGGGATGAATTCACCCCTCCACTTT. Translated: CASSYGGMNSPLHF.

In this sample, this clonotype turned up many times. V usage is TRBV5-1 and J usage is TRBJ2-5; TRBD1 agrees at 7 bases. The J segment lost 3 bases and the V segment lost 2 bases, leaving 4 bases of the junction unmatched. Germline V lookup: CDR1 SGHRS, CDR2 YFSETQ. This CDR3 is built from 14 residues. The CDR3 DNA is TGCGCCAGCAGCTTCCGGGACAGTAAAGAGACCCAGTACTTC. Translation: CASSFRDSKETQYF.

This clonotype was found many times. The J gene is TRBJ1-1, the V gene TRBV28; maybe TRBD1 (5 bases). CDR1 and CDR2 (germline): MDHEN, SYDVKM. Trimming cost V 0 bases and J 0 bases, with 8 bases left between them. The CDR3 has 15 residues. Here the CDR3 reads CASSLWGDLNTEAFF. The CDR3 bases are TGTGCCAGCAGTTTATGGGGGGACTTGAACACTGAAGCTTTCTTT.

This clonotype was detected ten times or more. The chain employs TRBV10-3 and TRBJ2-3; tentatively, D is TRBD1 (7 bases). The CDR3 contains 13 residues. Germline CDR1 is ENHRY and CDR2 is SYGVKD. V was pared by 8 bases and J by 5 bases, with 14 bases between. CDR3 in amino acids: CAIGSQGGDTQYF. The CDR3 DNA reads TGTGCCATCGGGAGTCAGGGGGGAGATACGCAGTATTTT.

This clonotype was seen more than once but under ten times. V and J are TRBV10-3 and TRBJ2-7, with D possibly being TRBD1 or TRBD2 (7 bases each). Trimming stripped 4 bases from V and 0 bases from J, with 13 bases between. CDR1 and CDR2 from the germline V gene are ENHRY and SYGVKD. This CDR3 is 15 amino acids long. CDR3 residues: CAISVDREGSYEQYF. CDR3 in DNA: TGTGCCATCAGTGTTGACAGGGAGGGCTCCTACGAGCAGTACTTC.

This clonotype was seen at least ten times. The V and J genes are TRBV5-1 and TRBJ1-1; D might be TRBD1 (5 bases). V was clipped by 4 bases and J by 1 base, with 8 bases between them. The CDR3 is made up of 13 amino acids. Per the germline V gene, CDR1 is SGHRS and CDR2 is YFSETQ. This CDR3 reads CASSDGQNTEAFF. The CDR3 DNA reads as TGCGCCAGCAGCGACGGACAGAACACTGAAGCTTTCTTT.

This chain connects TRBV12-3 or TRBV12-4 to TRBJ2-7, with TRBD2 as a possible D gene (5 bases). CDR3 size: 15 residues. Trimming removed 2 bases at V and 2 bases at J, with 13 bases between. The DNA of the CDR3 is TGTGCCAGCAGTTTATCGCGGGTCCGCACCTACGAGCAGTACTTC. Translating gives CASSLSRVRTYEQYF.

This clonotype was seen many times. The genes are TRBV12-3 or TRBV12-4 and TRBJ2-2; 11 bases line up with TRBD1. V was clipped by 7 bases and J by 3 bases; unmatched bases: 4. This CDR3 is 15 amino acids long. In DNA, the CDR3 is TGTGCCAGCAAGCCGGGACAGGGGGACACCGGGGAGCTGTTTTTT. Amino acid sequence: CASKPGQGDTGELFF.

The rearrangement uses TRBV9 and TRBJ1-2; D call uncertain. Germline CDR1 reads SGDLS; CDR2 reads YYNGEE. This CDR3 comprises 13 residues. Trimming stripped 8 bases from V and 0 bases from J, with 11 bases between. CDR3 in amino acids: CASSRLANYGYTF. CDR3 nucleotide sequence: TGTGCCAGTTCTCGGCTGGCTAACTATGGCTACACCTTC.

This clonotype was seen many times. This chain links TRBV7-2 with TRBJ1-5; unclear D gene. CDR1 is SGHTA and CDR2 is FQGNSA in the germline V gene. The CDR3 has 12 amino acids. V gave up 5 bases and J gave up 3 bases, with 5 bases separating them. For the CDR3, the DNA is TGTGCCAGCAGCCCGAACAATCAGCCCCAGCATTTT. This codes for CASSPNNQPQHF. Drawing the rest from reference TRBV7-2 and TRBJ1-5, the complete variable domain is GAGVSQSPSNKVTEKGKDVELRCDPISGHTALYWYRQSLGQGLEFLIYFQGNSAPDKSGLPSDRFSAERTGGSVSTLTIQRTQQEDSAVYLCASSPNNQPQHFGDGTRLSIL.

The rearrangement links TRBV15 to TRBJ1-2, with D uncertain. Germline CDR1 and CDR2: LNHNV and YYDKDF (reference sequence). Trimming cost V 0 bases and J 3 bases, with 14 bases left between them. This CDR3 spans 16 amino acids. CDR3 amino acids: CATSRDPRLHYYGYTF. Here the CDR3 DNA reads TGTGCCACCAGCAGAGATCCGAGACTGCACTACTATGGCTACACCTTC.

This clonotype was seen more than once but under ten times. The chain links TRBV7-2 to TRBJ2-3; 11 bases match TRBD2. Per germline, CDR1 SGHTA and CDR2 FQGNSA. V was pared by 2 bases and J by 5 bases, with 3 bases of the junction left unmatched. The CDR3 is 15 amino acids. CDR3 amino acids: CASSLSLAGGDTQYF. The CDR3 DNA reads as TGTGCCAGCAGCTTATCCCTAGCGGGGGGAGATACGCAGTATTTT.

This clonotype was picked up many times. The chain uses TRBV19 and TRBJ1-1; 8 positions agree with TRBD1. The trim removed 8 bases at V and 4 bases at J, leaving 9 bases unmatched. CDR1 is LNHDA and CDR2 is SQIVND in the germline V gene (reference sequence). The CDR3 runs to 14 residues. DNA of the CDR3: TGTGCCAGTGATAACAGGGGGTTAGGCACTGAAGCTTTCTTT. It translates to CASDNRGLGTEAFF.

This clonotype was recorded at least ten times. The gene calls are TRBV12-3 or TRBV12-4 and TRBJ2-2, with 7 nucleotides matching TRBD1. V lost 5 bases, J lost 1 base, and 7 bases stayed unmatched. The CDR3 extends over 16 amino acids. CDR3 sequence (DNA): TGTGCCAGCAGTCCTCTCGGGACAGTGAACACCGGGGAGCTGTTTTTT. Translated: CASSPLGTVNTGELFF.

This clonotype was seen more than once but under ten times. This chain joins TRBV7-6 and TRBJ1-1; D gene ambiguous. The length of the CDR3 is 15 residues. Trimming removed 5 bases from V and 3 bases from J, with 16 bases in between. CDR1 SGHVS and CDR2 FNYEAQ come from the germline V gene. The CDR3 DNA follows: TGTGCCAGCAGCCTTGTGGACCGATCGGACACTGAAGCTTTCTTT. It specifies CASSLVDRSDTEAFF. The whole variable domain, remainder taken from reference TRBV7-6 and TRBJ1-1, is GAGVSQSPRYKVTKRGQDVALRCDPISGHVSLYWYRQALGQGPEFLTYFNYEAQQDKSGLPNDRFSAERPEGSISTLTIQRTEQRDSAMYRCASSLVDRSDTEAFFGQGTRLTVV.

This clonotype was counted at least ten times. This sequence joins TRBV20-1 and TRBJ1-1, with unresolved D. The V end was cut by 0 bases, the J end by 0 bases, with 8 bases between. Germline loops: CDR1 DFQATT, CDR2 SNEGSKA (reference sequence). CDR3 length equals 14 residues. The CDR3: CSARDIRLNTEAFF. The CDR3 region has the DNA TGCAGTGCTAGAGATATACGGCTGAACACTGAAGCTTTCTTT.

This clonotype was observed at least ten times. J is TRBJ2-3 and V is TRBV18, with TRBD2 matching 8 bases. Germline assignment: CDR1 KGHSH and CDR2 LQKENI. Trimming at V came to 3 bases and at J to 5 bases, leaving 7 bases not matched to a gene. CDR3 size: 15 residues. CDR3 amino acids: CASSPENRGGDTQYF. CDR3 sequence (DNA): TGTGCCAGCTCACCCGAAAATCGGGGGGGAGATACGCAGTATTTT.

This clonotype came up a few times. The chain joins TRBV7-2 to TRBJ2-5; D remains ambiguous. V lost 5 bases to trimming and J lost 1 base, with 11 bases between them. The CDR3 has 14 amino acids. Germline V gene data show CDR1 as SGHTA and CDR2 as FQGNSA. DNA for the CDR3: TGTGCCAGCAGCAGGCAGGCCCTCCAAGAGACCCAGTACTTC. Translated, it gives CASSRQALQETQYF.

This clonotype was recorded many times. This chain connects TRBV7-3 to TRBJ2-3; 11 bases are a match to TRBD2. The CDR3 length is 18 residues. Per the germline V gene, CDR1 is SGHTA and CDR2 is FQGTGA. V shed 2 bases, J shed 0 bases, and the junction held 7 bases outside the gene matches. The CDR3 here is CASSLGLAGGTSTDTQYF. The CDR3, as DNA: TGTGCCAGCAGCTTAGGACTAGCGGGTGGAACTAGCACAGATACGCAGTATTTT.